Sequencing of this T cell receptor beta chain was carried out in a study of regulatory T cells in long-lasting Graves disease. Study results and caveats: What was studied was peripheral blood only, and not thyroid tissue. Among persistent patients, a larger number of public clonotypes were shared (roughly 2,900) than among newly diagnosed patients (966).

For TCR beta, libraries came from iRepertoire HTBI primers and Arm-PCR of CDR3 regions. TCRdb ran MiXCR on the multiplex PCR reads and lists one entry per CDR3 protein. The sample records about 470,000 distinct CDR3 sequences, about 22% being singletons. Points on this clonotype: Its antigen is not identified.

The time point is: persistent/refractory GD, antithyroid drugs over 5 years with positive TRAb. Generation of the TCR library employed RNA extracted from PBMCs. The TCR comes from a female donor with Graves disease. The sample in question was peripheral blood mononuclear cells (PBMCs), obtained when the disease was refractory, from a patient treated with antithyroid drugs.

CDR3 nucleotides: TGTGCCAGCAGGACAGGGGGATCCGGGGAGCTGTTTTTT. Protein product: CASRTGGSGELFF. This chain joins TRBV5-5 and TRBJ2-2; the match to TRBD1 covers 9 bases. The CDR3 runs 13 residues. After removal of 5 bases from V and 6 bases from J, the junction contained 2 bases not matched to a gene. CDR1 and CDR2 (germline): SGHKS, YYEKEE (reference sequence).